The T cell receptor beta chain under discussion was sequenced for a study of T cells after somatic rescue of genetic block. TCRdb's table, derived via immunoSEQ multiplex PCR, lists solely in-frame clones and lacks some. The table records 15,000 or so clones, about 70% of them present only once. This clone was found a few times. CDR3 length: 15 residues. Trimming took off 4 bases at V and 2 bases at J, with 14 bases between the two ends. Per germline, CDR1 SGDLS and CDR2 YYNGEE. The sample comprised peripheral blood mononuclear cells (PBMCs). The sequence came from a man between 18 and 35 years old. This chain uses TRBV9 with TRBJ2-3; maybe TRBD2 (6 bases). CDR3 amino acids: CASSPGGTHTDTQYF. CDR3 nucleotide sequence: TGTGCCAGCAGCCCTGGGGGGACCCACACAGATACGCAGTATTTT.